This T cell receptor (beta chain) derives from a study of T cells expressing NK-cell markers. This CDR3 is 14 amino acids long. Germline CDR1 and CDR2: KGHDR and SFDVKD. TCRdb re-analyzed the 5' RACE reads; it lists each CDR3 protein once, without DNA. This repertoire comprises roughly 380,000 distinct CDR3 sequences; its ten largest clones make up roughly 5.2%. This chain joins TRBV24-1 and TRBJ2-1; TCRdb's assignment of TRBD1 cannot be checked, as there is no DNA. Sample: blood T cells: a sorted CD56 or NKG2C T cell subset, CD4+ or CD8+ T cells, or bulk PBMC T cells (not recorded which). This receptor was obtained from a man aged 18-70 years in good health. CDR3 region: CATSPRQGYNEQFF.